The 18 T cell receptor beta chains given below trace back to one sample, sequenced in a study of regulatory T cells in long-lasting Graves disease. Arm-PCR of CDR3 regions with iRepertoire HTBI primers generated TCR beta libraries. TCRdb analysed the multiplex PCR reads with MiXCR anew, one entry per CDR3 protein. The sample carries about 320,000 distinct CDR3 sequences, approximately 20% recorded once. Stated time point: newly diagnosed GD, antithyroid drugs for less than 3 months. RNA extracted from PBMCs served as the sequencing template. The sample consisted of peripheral blood mononuclear cells (PBMCs), taken at new diagnosis, from a patient treated with antithyroid drugs. All receptors derive from a female donor with Graves disease.

This clonotype was found many times. The chain carries TRBV12-3 or TRBV12-4 and TRBJ2-5; tentatively, D is TRBD2 (7 bases). V lost 4 bases, J lost 4 bases, and 13 bases lay in between. The CDR3 has 14 residues. This chain's CDR3 is CASSWGGGGETQYF. CDR3 nucleotide sequence: TGTGCCAGCAGTTGGGGGGGCGGCGGAGAGACCCAGTACTTC.

Ten or more counts support this clonotype. This chain joins TRBV11-2 and TRBJ2-7, with 11 bases identical to TRBD2. The CDR3 covers 16 residues. Germline assignment: CDR1 SGHAT and CDR2 FQNNGV. Losses at the gene ends were 3 bases for V and 0 bases for J; bases not matched to a gene: 4. CDR3 region: CASSLGTSGFSYEQYF. In DNA form, the CDR3 reads TGTGCCAGCAGCTTGGGGACTAGCGGTTTCTCCTACGAGCAGTACTTC.

This sequence joins TRBV11-2 and TRBJ2-1, with 11 bases lining up with TRBD2. The germline CDR1 and CDR2 sequences are SGHAT and FQNNGV. The CDR3 has 15 amino acids. V was clipped by 7 bases and J by 6 bases; unmatched bases: 8. In DNA form, the CDR3 reads TGTGCCAGCATTTCTTTAGCGGGAGGGCTCAATGAGCAGTTCTTC. Amino acids: CASISLAGGLNEQFF.

This clonotype occurred many times. This sequence joins TRBV6-1 and TRBJ2-2; 11 bases agree with TRBD2. Germline assignment: CDR1 MNHNS and CDR2 SASEGT. This CDR3 has 17 residues. The J segment lost 4 bases and the V segment lost 6 bases, leaving 10 bases of the junction unmatched. This CDR3 reads CASSSPAGLAATGELFF. The CDR3 nucleotides read TGTGCCAGCAGCTCCCCAGCGGGACTAGCGGCCACCGGGGAGCTGTTTTTT.

The V and J genes are TRBV19 and TRBJ2-1; TRBD2 matches 11 bases. Trimming at V came to 4 bases and at J to 9 bases, leaving 2 bases not matched to a gene. Germline CDR1 and CDR2: LNHDA and SQIVND (reference sequence). This CDR3 is built from 13 residues. CDR3 sequence (DNA): TGTGCCAGTAGTACAGGGACTAGCGGTGAGCAGTTCTTC. This encodes CASSTGTSGEQFF.

This clonotype was counted between two and nine times. CDR3 bases: TGTGCCAGCAGTCAGGGGGACAGGGGGAGCATTCAGTACTTC. Amino acids: CASSQGDRGSIQYF. This chain joins TRBV28 and TRBJ2-4, with 11 bases identical to TRBD1. Trimming cost V 5 bases and J 9 bases; bases outside gene matches: 6. From germline, CDR1 is MDHEN and CDR2 SYDVKM. This CDR3 spans 14 amino acids.

In this sample, this clonotype turned up many times. The chain combines TRBV28 with TRBJ2-7; D assignment may be TRBD1 or TRBD2 (5 bases each). This CDR3 has 14 residues. The V gene lost 9 bases and the J gene lost 5 bases, with 20 bases spanning the gap. Germline CDR1 is MDHEN and CDR2 is SYDVKM. CDR3 sequence (DNA): TGTGCCAGTAACAAAGCGAGGGACGGGGACGAGCAGTACTTC. Its translation is CASNKARDGDEQYF.

This clonotype showed up many times. V and J are TRBV6-5 and TRBJ2-5; no clear D gene. V lost 4 bases and J 3 bases, leaving 12 bases between the germline ends. Germline CDR1 is MNHEY and CDR2 is SVGAGI. The CDR3 runs 14 residues. CDR3 nucleotides: TGTGCCAGCAGTTCCGCAGCGATAAAAGAGACCCAGTACTTC. Protein product: CASSSAAIKETQYF.

In its sample, this clonotype was seen many times. CDR3 amino acids: CASSPPAGEETQYF. CDR3 sequence (DNA): TGTGCCAGCAGCCCCCCGGCGGGCGAAGAGACCCAGTACTTC. V usage is TRBV7-9 and J usage is TRBJ2-5; D perhaps matches TRBD2 (5 bases). Trimming cost V 5 bases and J 3 bases, with 13 bases left between them. The CDR3 runs 14 residues. Germline values: CDR1 SEHNR, CDR2 FQNEAQ (reference sequence).

The chain carries TRBV10-3 and TRBJ2-7; D remains ambiguous. The germline V and J ends were trimmed by 2 bases and 3 bases, with 5 bases remaining between them. Germline V gene lookup returns CDR1 ENHRY and CDR2 SYGVKD. The CDR3 totals 12 residues. CDR3 DNA sequence: TGTGCCATCAGTGAGATTGACTACGAGCAGTACTTC. Protein: CAISEIDYEQYF.

There are many counts of this clonotype. The genes are TRBV15 and TRBJ2-3; D gene uncertain. V lost 0 bases and J lost 6, with 16 bases in between. CDR3 size: 16 residues. CDR1 and CDR2 (germline): LNHNV, YYDKDF (reference sequence). The CDR3 loop reads CATSRDGTSDGDTQYF. The CDR3 DNA is TGTGCCACCAGCAGAGACGGAACGTCGGATGGGGATACGCAGTATTTT.

This clonotype was seen many times. The chain uses TRBV28 and TRBJ1-3; 11 positions agree with TRBD1. V lost 5 bases and J lost 0; bases outside the gene matches: 6. The CDR3 has 17 amino acids. CDR1 and CDR2 from the germline V gene are MDHEN and SYDVKM. The CDR3 DNA follows: TGTGCCAGCAGTCCAGAAGGACAGGGGGCCTCTGGAAACACCATATATTTT. Amino acids: CASSPEGQGASGNTIYF.

The genes are TRBV7-2 and TRBJ2-4; D perhaps matches TRBD2 (5 bases). In germline, CDR1 is SGHTA, CDR2 FQGNSA. Trimming took off 3 bases at V and 13 bases at J, with 22 bases between the two ends. The CDR3 loop spans 15 amino acids. DNA of the CDR3: TGTGCCAGCAGCTTGGGTCTGGGTCCGGCGGGTGAGCAGTACTTC. This sequence encodes CASSLGLGPAGEQYF.

In its sample, this clonotype was seen many times. The rearrangement uses TRBV19 and TRBJ1-1; TRBD1 aligns across 8 bases. This CDR3 is built from 14 residues. V lost 7 bases, J lost 1 base, and 5 bases stayed unmatched. Germline CDR1 is LNHDA and CDR2 is SQIVND (reference sequence). Written as DNA, the CDR3 is TGTGCCAGTACCATCGGGACAGGGAACACTGAAGCTTTCTTT. Translation: CASTIGTGNTEAFF.

This clonotype was observed many times. The chain uses TRBV11-1 and TRBJ2-1; 10 bases agree with TRBD2. With V trimmed by 3 bases and J by 9 bases, 5 bases remained unmatched. The length of the CDR3 is 14 residues. Germline loops: CDR1 SGHAT, CDR2 FQDESV (reference sequence). The CDR3 reads CASSLLAGDLEQFF. CDR3 bases: TGTGCCAGCAGCTTGCTAGCGGGAGACCTTGAGCAGTTCTTC. Combining the CDR3 with reference TRBV11-1 and TRBJ2-1 gives the whole variable domain EAEVAQSPRYKITEKSQAVAFWCDPISGHATLYWYRQILGQGPELLVQFQDESVVDDSQLPKDRFSAERLKGVDSTLKIQPAELGDSAMYLCASSLLAGDLEQFFGPGTRLTVL.

The rearrangement uses TRBV11-2 and TRBJ2-5; D is unclear. The length of the CDR3 is 13 residues. Between the trimmed V and J ends, which lost 8 bases and 4 bases, there was a span of 14 bases. Looked up from germline, CDR1 is SGHAT and CDR2 is FQNNGV. The CDR3 here is CASCPQTAETQYF. The CDR3 DNA reads as TGTGCCAGCTGCCCCCAGACGGCAGAGACCCAGTACTTC. The variable domain in full, with the rest retrieved from reference TRBV11-2 and TRBJ2-5, is EAGVAQSPRYKIIEKRQSVAFWCNPISGHATLYWYQQILGQGPKLLIQFQNNGVVDDSQLPKDRFSAERLKGVDSTLKIQPAKLEDSAVYLCASCPQTAETQYFGPGTRLLVL.

This clonotype was seen ten or more times. This chain links TRBV12-3 or TRBV12-4 with TRBJ1-5, with D possibly TRBD1 on 6 matching bases. The CDR3 sequence is 14 residues long. V lost 6 bases and J 3 bases, leaving 12 bases between the germline ends. The CDR3 loop is CASRTTGFNQPQHF. The CDR3 nucleotides are TGTGCCAGCAGAACCACAGGGTTCAATCAGCCCCAGCATTTT.

This clonotype was detected many times. This chain connects TRBV6-1 to TRBJ2-2, with 8 bases fitting TRBD1. The junction had 11 bases not matched to a gene; V was cut back by 5 bases and J by 6 bases. This CDR3 region has 16 residues. CDR1 is MNHNS, CDR2 SASEGT, per germline. This CDR3 is CASSPEGTGWAGELFF. DNA of the CDR3: TGTGCCAGCAGTCCCGAAGGGACAGGATGGGCCGGGGAGCTGTTTTTT.